The 18 T cell receptor beta chains below come from one sample, sequenced in a study of tumor and adjacent non-tumor tissue in lung cancer. The library came from three nested PCR rounds adapted from ARM-PCR protocols. TCRdb independently ran MiXCR on the multiplex PCR reads; one entry per CDR3 protein. Of 65,000 to 75,000 distinct CDR3 sequences listed, roughly 72% are singletons. This sample's RNA came from whole unsorted tissue. Sequenced: lung tumor tissue. Receptors originate from a man between 60 and 75 years old with non-small cell lung cancer.

This clonotype occurred many times. The rearrangement uses TRBV5-6 and TRBJ2-7, with a possible D match to TRBD2 (7 bases). The CDR3 is 13 amino acids. With 4 bases removed from V and 9 bases from J, the gap between germline ends came to 17 bases. Germline CDR1 and CDR2: SGHDT and YYEEEE. The CDR3 region is CASSLGGRVRQYF. CDR3 coding DNA: TGTGCCAGCAGCCTCGGGGGGCGTGTCCGGCAGTACTTC.

This chain uses TRBV29-1 with TRBJ2-3, with D unclear. CDR1 and CDR2 (germline): SQVTM, ANQGSEA. V lost 4 bases and J 6 bases, leaving 11 bases between the germline ends. This CDR3 is 12 amino acids long. CDR3 residues: CSVVPMADTQYF. The CDR3 bases are TGCAGCGTTGTTCCGATGGCGGATACGCAGTATTTT.

In this sample, this clonotype turned up a few times. Here the CDR3 omits its conserved ending phenylalanine or tryptophan, so a read error is the likely source. The limits of the CDR3 on the DNA are not certain, so only TCRdb's listed CDR3 is given. The V gene is TRBV10-3, the J gene TRBJ2-6; TRBD2 reflects the table's D call only, with no check against the DNA. A total of 20 residues make up the CDR3, ends included. Germline V lookup: CDR1 ENHRY, CDR2 SYGVKD. The CDR3 sequence: CAISEHGTSGRDSGANVMTS.

The rearrangement joins TRBV7-8 to TRBJ2-1; 8 positions agree with TRBD2. Germline V gene sequence: CDR1 SGHVS, CDR2 FQNEAQ. This CDR3 region has 14 residues. This CDR3 reads CISVTGTSYNEQFF. CDR3 coding DNA: TGTATCAGCGTCACCGGGACTAGTTACAATGAGCAGTTCTTC.

This clonotype was detected only once. The chain employs TRBV11-1 and TRBJ2-3, with 9 positions matching TRBD1. The CDR3 length is 15 residues. Germline V CDR1 and CDR2: SGHAT, FQDESV (reference sequence). J gave up 10 bases and V 6 bases, and 14 bases lay outside the gene matches. CDR3 nucleotide sequence: TGTGCCAGCAGAACCGGGACAGGGTTCACAGTTGCGCAGTATTTT. It encodes CASRTGTGFTVAQYF.

V is TRBV20-1 and J is TRBJ2-7, with 7 positions matching TRBD2. CDR1 is DFQATT, CDR2 SNEGSKA, per germline (reference sequence). CDR3 length: 14 residues. V shed 3 bases, J shed 8 bases, and the junction held 13 bases outside the gene matches. The DNA for the CDR3 is TGCAGTGCTAGGGCGAGACTAGCCAAATACAAGCAGTACTTC. As protein: CSARARLAKYKQYF.

The gene calls are TRBV6-1 and TRBJ2-2; 7 positions agree with TRBD1. V gave up 5 bases and J gave up 10 bases; unmatched junction bases: 10. The V gene's germline CDR1 is MNHNS and CDR2 SASEGT. This CDR3 spans 14 amino acids. The CDR3 protein is CASSIYRGSEELFF. The CDR3 DNA follows: TGTGCCAGCAGTATATACAGGGGCTCCGAGGAGCTGTTTTTT.

As to this clonotype: A junction boundary mismatches the germline segment, possibly from a read error. The V call is TRBV29-1, the J call TRBJ2-5; D tentatively fits TRBD1 or TRBD2 (5 bases each). The germline CDR1 and CDR2 sequences are SQVTM and ANQGSEA. This CDR3 is built from 11 residues. The CDR3 sequence: CSVGDGEAQYF. Here the CDR3 DNA reads TGCAGCGTTGGGGACGGAGAGGCCCAATACTTC.

The chain is built from TRBV5-4 and TRBJ2-5, with D unclear. The germline gives CDR1 SGHNT, CDR2 YYREEE (reference sequence). Trimming shortened V by 0 bases and J by 2 bases, and 11 bases separated the two germline ends. This CDR3 contains 15 residues. The CDR3: CASSLELTEQETQYF. CDR3 DNA: TGTGCCAGCAGCTTGGAATTAACAGAACAAGAGACCCAGTACTTC.

A remark on this clonotype: The junction shows a germline mismatch at one end, possibly a read error. This chain uses TRBV6-1 with TRBJ1-6; D is uncertain. There are 16 residues in the CDR3. Looked up from germline, CDR1 is MNHNS and CDR2 is SASEGT. CDR3 coding DNA: TGTGCCAGCAGTGAAACCCTCCCTGGTTATAGTTCACCCCTCCACTTT. It codes for CASSETLPGYSSPLHF.

The chain has TRBV14 and TRBJ2-5; 9 positions match TRBD2. The CDR3 is 18 amino acids. The germline V gene has CDR1 SGHDN and CDR2 FVKESK. The junction had 17 bases not matched to a gene; V was cut back by 5 bases and J by 4 bases. The CDR3 sequence: CASSMSLRTSETGETQYF. The CDR3, as DNA: TGTGCCAGCAGCATGTCCCTCAGGACTAGCGAGACCGGAGAGACCCAGTACTTC. The variable domain in full, with the rest retrieved from reference TRBV14 and TRBJ2-5, is EAGVTQFPSHSVIEKGQTVTLRCDPISGHDNLYWYRRVMGKEIKFLLHFVKESKQDESGMPNNRFLAERTGGTYSTLKVQPAELEDSGVYFCASSMSLRTSETGETQYFGPGTRLLVL.

Points on this clonotype: A much bigger clone sits one base away, suggesting this may be a read error. The chain links TRBV10-1 to TRBJ2-1, with D unclear. CDR3 length: 14 residues. Germline CDR1 WNHNN, CDR2 SYGVQD (reference sequence). The CDR3 bases are TGCTCCAGCAGTAGTCTCGAAGGACGCAATGAGCAGTTCTTC. As protein: CSSSSLEGRNEQFF.

The rearrangement uses TRBV10-2 and TRBJ2-3; D is possibly TRBD1 or TRBD2 (5 bases each). Germline lookup yields CDR1 WSHSY and CDR2 SAAADI. Trimming stripped 10 bases from V and 1 base from J, with 24 bases between. The CDR3 has 17 amino acids. CDR3 nucleotide sequence: TGCGCCAACACGGACTTGAGCGGACACACACGCACAGATACGCAGTATTTT. As protein: CANTDLSGHTRTDTQYF.

Comments on this clonotype: Compared with germline, one end of the junction differs, possibly owing to a read error. V and J are TRBV10-3 and TRBJ2-3, with 8 bases identical to TRBD2. This CDR3 has 14 residues. The V gene's germline CDR1 is ENHRY and CDR2 SYGVKD. CDR3 in DNA: TGTGCCATCGGGCCAGCGGGAGTCCAAGATATGCAGTATTTT. Amino acid sequence: CAIGPAGVQDMQYF.

This clonotype occurred many times. The chain combines TRBV20-1 with TRBJ1-1, with D possibly being TRBD1 (5 bases). The CDR3 has 14 residues. V lost 7 bases and J lost 0, with 15 bases in between. The germline V gene encodes CDR1 DFQATT and CDR2 SNEGSKA (reference sequence). The CDR3 sequence: CSGGRTALNTEAFF. The DNA of the CDR3 is TGCAGTGGGGGGAGGACGGCCTTGAACACTGAAGCTTTCTTT.

This chain uses TRBV7-9 with TRBJ1-2, with 8 bases aligning to TRBD1. V lost 5 bases, J lost 4 bases, and 6 bases stayed unmatched. This CDR3 spans 14 amino acids. Germline V lookup: CDR1 SEHNR, CDR2 FQNEAQ (reference sequence). The CDR3 DNA reads as TGTGCCAGCAGCCAAGACAGGGGCTTCTATGGCTACACCTTC. Its protein is CASSQDRGFYGYTF. Supplemented by reference TRBV7-9 and TRBJ1-2, the full variable domain reads DTGVSQNPRHKITKRGQNVTFRCDPISEHNRLYWYRQTLGQGPEFLTYFQNEAQLEKSRLLSDRFSAERPKGSFSTLEIQRTEQGDSAMYLCASSQDRGFYGYTFGSGTRLTVV.

The gene calls are TRBV6-1 and TRBJ1-2, with a weak D call TRBD1 (5 bases). V lost 7 bases, J lost 6 bases, and 15 bases lay in between. The CDR3 has 13 amino acids. Germline-derived CDR1 and CDR2 are MNHNS and SASEGT. CDR3 nucleotide sequence: TGTGCCAGCAATTATGGGATAGGGGATGGCTACACCTTC. Encoded protein: CASNYGIGDGYTF.

As concerns this clonotype: Its ends do not fully match the called genes, so a read error is possible. The chain is built from TRBV10-1 and TRBJ1-6; the D gene is possibly TRBD1 (5 bases). The CDR3 contains 16 residues. Germline loops: CDR1 WNHNN, CDR2 SYGVQD (reference sequence). The CDR3 nucleotides are TGCGCCAGCAAGCCGGGGCAGAGCTCCTATAATTCACCCCTCCGCTTT. Translated: CASKPGQSSYNSPLRF.